What follows describes a single T cell receptor beta chain. Its antigen remains unknown. This entry belongs to a study of cytomegalovirus exposure and HLA in healthy donors. The study, taken as a whole, reports: Judged likely to be a sequencing artifact was a cluster of highly shared sequence variants.

CDR3 length equals 15 residues. Trimming removed 4 bases from V and 8 bases from J; junction bases left unmatched: 5. The germline CDR1 and CDR2 sequences are SGHAT and FQNNGV. The primer mix had 60 Vbeta and 13 Jbeta primers. Sequencing used immunoSEQ multiplex PCR; TCRdb keeps in-frame clones, though not all of them. The sample has approximately 120,000 clones; roughly 74% are singletons. This receptor was taken from a woman in her forties or fifties in good health and CMV-seropositive. The rearrangement uses TRBV11-2 and TRBJ2-1, with TRBD2 matching 13 bases. Sequencing was carried out using PBMCs. CDR3 bases: TGTGCCAGCAGCTCCGGGACTAGCGGGGTCGATGAGCAGTTCTTC. As protein: CASSSGTSGVDEQFF.